The present TCR beta chain was sequenced within a study of cytomegalovirus exposure and HLA in healthy donors. Turning to the study itself: From 150 million to 200 million T cells, an earlier analysis saw 110 million or so unique TCR beta sequences. General study points: Later work showed greater clonal expansion in HLA-associated TCR beta chains than in equally common others. Most of the CMV-associated TCR beta chains (in a later analysis) appeared to be HLA-restricted.

About this clone: The antigen is not known.

Donors consisted of healthy bone marrow donors. V gave up 3 bases and J gave up 6 bases, with 12 bases separating them. Germline V gene sequence: CDR1 MGHRA, CDR2 YSYEKL. The length of the CDR3 is 13 residues. The PCR used 60 Vbeta and 13 Jbeta primers. This table comes from immunoSEQ multiplex PCR, and its TCRdb copy is limited to in-frame clones, with some not included. The repertoire holds approximately 190,000 clones, with around three quarters as singletons. This TCR came from a woman aged 25 to 39 in good health and CMV-seropositive. The material sequenced was PBMCs. The chain recombines TRBV4-1 with TRBJ2-7; weak D call: TRBD2 (5 bases). The DNA for the CDR3 is TGCGCCAGCAGCCACCCCCTAAGCGGCGAGCAGTACTTC. It encodes CASSHPLSGEQYF.